This TCR beta chain was recovered during a study of T cells in Graves' hyperthyroidism and ophthalmopathy. Trimming took 0 bases from V and 5 from J, leaving 5 bases between them. The germline V gene encodes CDR1 SGHAT and CDR2 FQNNGV. The CDR3 is 12 residues long. Clinical Activity Scores of at least 3, NOSPECS grades of at least 4 and durations under 3 months characterized ophthalmopathy patients. This clonotype occurred many times. Its matching antigen is unknown. Study-level points and caveats: Ophthalmopathy was predicted by the model a median of about six months ahead of onset.

RNA transcripts provided the source from which TCR beta CDR3 regions were amplified. The TCR CDR3 first-round RT-PCR relied on the HTBI primer set. TCRdb recomputed calls from the multiplex PCR reads with MiXCR, one row per CDR3 protein. The data show about 290,000 distinct CDR3 sequences, around a fifth seen once. The sequenced material came from blood. The TCR originated in a man aged 50 to 60 with Graves' ophthalmopathy. The chain couples TRBV11-2 to TRBJ2-7; no clear D gene. The CDR3 coding sequence is TGTGCCAGCAGCTTAGATTTGGACGAGCAGTACTTC. This codes for CASSLDLDEQYF.